This is a list of T cell receptor beta chains from one sample in a study of blood T cells in healthy people across ages. MiXCR, applied by TCRdb to the 5' RACE reads, yields one record per CDR3 protein. The sample lists hundreds of thousands of distinct CDR3 sequences, approximately 65% occurring once. Material for sequencing was blood. The receptors originated from a young man in good health. Both conserved end residues are trimmed from each CDR3.

V | CDR3
TRBV20-1 | SASGRGGAIDTQY
TRBV20-1 | SARDFTGTSMTGELF
TRBV28 | ASVAGTAYEQY
TRBV2 | ASRDVQPLH
TRBV7-2 | ASSLGGGYSNQPQH
TRBV20-1 | SASRTSSGELF
TRBV20-1 | SARAEGAGNQPQH
TRBV20-1 | SAGGGLANYGYT
TRBV12-3/TRBV12-4 | ASRIQGGSYGYT
TRBV7-9 | ASSSTAGQPQH
TRBV12-3/TRBV12-4 | ASSLSGLYGYT
TRBV5-5 | ASSLYNYSNQPQH
TRBV20-1 | SAREGRGEIETQY
TRBV7-2 | ASRSPWGSTDTQY
TRBV28 | ASSLGRIHETQY
TRBV7-2 | ASSFTSGGFSSYNEQF
TRBV28 | ASSFRDSRATQY
TRBV29-1 | SVLAGVAGANVLT
TRBV7-2 | ASSLGAGATYEQY
TRBV7-2 | ASSPTGMRSYEQY
TRBV7-9 | ASRRTGVEQF
TRBV7-9 | ASSLGTLSYEQY
TRBV15 | ATSRADLREETQY
TRBV29-1 | SGVRRAGGRNEQF
TRBV7-2 | ASSLEWAEETQY
TRBV7-2 | ASSLRTSGVDTQY
TRBV14 | ASSQDTPGVRSPLH
TRBV6-6 | ASTPTPSYEQY
TRBV10-3 | AVLADQRAQGYT
TRBV2 | ASRVDRDGLGEQY
TRBV4-3 | ASSQARTASNYGYT
TRBV9 | ASSVVAGGTGELF
TRBV20-1 | SANPPGLAYEQF
TRBV9 | ASSGDRGAYEQY
TRBV9 | ASSGGQGRLIYEQY
TRBV4-2 | ASSHGDSSNYGYT
TRBV20-1 | SARDSGGLNTEAF
TRBV20-1 | SALRGRSDTQY
TRBV4-3 | ASSLAWTVSSYEQY
TRBV29-1 | SSGPQGSTDTQY
TRBV20-1 | SASPSGAGYNEQY